A single sample gave rise to the 22 T cell receptor beta chains below, sequenced in a study of identical twins. TCRdb processed the 5' RACE reads anew with MiXCR; each CDR3 protein has one entry. Among 500,000 to 550,000 distinct CDR3 sequences, 20% to 25% were seen once, and the ten largest hold approximately 0.49%. These data also featured in a second study, about yellow fever vaccine responses in identical twins.

Sequencing was done on a sample of CD4+ T cells sorted from blood. These receptors originate from a woman under 30 in good health.

This clonotype showed up just a few times. The V call is TRBV9, the J call TRBJ2-7; tentatively, D is TRBD1 (5 bases). Trimming removed 4 bases from V and 4 bases from J, with 15 bases in between. The CDR3 runs to 14 residues. Germline V gene sequence: CDR1 SGDLS, CDR2 YYNGEE. The CDR3 coding sequence is TGTGCCAGCAGCCCCCAAGTAGCAGGGTACGAGCAGTACTTC. The encoded protein is CASSPQVAGYEQYF.

This clonotype has a handful of counts. The chain couples TRBV20-1 to TRBJ2-5; no reliable D call. This CDR3 has 13 residues. V dropped 0 bases and J dropped 5 bases, with 10 bases sitting between them. The V gene's germline CDR1 is DFQATT and CDR2 SNEGSKA (reference sequence). CDR3 nucleotide sequence: TGCAGTGCTAGAGAAGGGAACAGTGAGACCCAGTACTTC. Translated: CSAREGNSETQYF.

The sample holds a few counts of this clonotype. The rearrangement joins TRBV12-3 or TRBV12-4 to TRBJ2-5; unclear D gene. There are 13 residues in the CDR3. V gave up 1 base and J gave up 1 base, with 4 bases separating them. The CDR3 DNA reads as TGTGCCAGCAGTTTAGTGATCCAAGAGACCCAGTACTTC. It yields the protein CASSLVIQETQYF.

This clonotype has a handful of counts. The V and J genes are TRBV29-1 and TRBJ1-1, with D possibly being TRBD1 (5 bases). Germline CDR1 reads SQVTM; CDR2 reads ANQGSEA. Trimming pared 7 bases from V and 1 base from J, leaving 13 bases between. The CDR3 runs 13 residues. The CDR3 reads CSALTQGNTEAFF. For the CDR3, the DNA is TGCAGCGCTCTTACCCAGGGGAACACTGAAGCTTTCTTT.

The rearrangement uses TRBV10-1 and TRBJ2-4; TRBD1 aligns across 8 bases. Losses at the gene ends were 10 bases for V and 8 bases for J; bases not matched to a gene: 10. There are 13 residues in the CDR3. Looked up from germline, CDR1 is WNHNN and CDR2 is SYGVQD (reference sequence). The CDR3 reads CAIQSGGRDIQYF. As DNA, the CDR3 is TGCGCCATCCAATCAGGGGGCCGAGACATTCAGTACTTC.

The genes are TRBV6-5 and TRBJ2-3; tentatively, D is TRBD2 (5 bases). CDR3 size: 16 residues. V dropped 2 bases and J dropped 1 base, with 13 bases sitting between them. CDR1 is MNHEY, CDR2 SVGAGI, per germline. This CDR3 is CASSYRGSFGTDTQYF. The DNA for the CDR3 is TGTGCCAGCAGTTACCGGGGTAGCTTTGGCACAGATACGCAGTATTTT.

The chain joins TRBV5-1 to TRBJ1-1; D unresolved. The germline V gene has CDR1 SGHRS and CDR2 YFSETQ. There are 14 residues in the CDR3. Trimming took 2 bases from V and 1 from J, leaving 9 bases between them. The CDR3: CASSLGLSNTEAFF. The CDR3 nucleotides read TGCGCCAGCAGCTTAGGGTTGTCGAACACTGAAGCTTTCTTT.

As concerns this clonotype: The junction departs from the called germline gene at one end, perhaps through a read error. CDR3 bases: TGTGCCAGCAGCTTAGATTCGAAAACCGGGGAGCTGTTTTTT. Protein: CASSLDSKTGELFF. This chain uses TRBV11-2 with TRBJ2-2, with no clear D. The CDR3 consists of 14 residues. CDR1 is SGHAT and CDR2 is FQNNGV in the germline V gene.

The sample holds a few counts of this clonotype. V is TRBV12-3 or TRBV12-4 and J is TRBJ1-5, with TRBD1 identical over 7 bases. The CDR3 has 14 residues. After removal of 8 bases from V and 4 bases from J, the junction contained 8 bases not matched to a gene. This chain's CDR3 is CASSKGQRNQPQHF. The DNA of the CDR3 is TGTGCCAGCTCAAAGGGACAGAGAAATCAGCCCCAGCATTTT.

The rearrangement joins TRBV5-1 to TRBJ2-3; 10 nucleotides line up with TRBD2. CDR3 length equals 16 residues. The trim removed 0 bases at V and 4 bases at J, leaving 5 bases unmatched. CDR1 and CDR2 from the germline V gene are SGHRS and YFSETQ. CDR3 DNA: TGCGCCAGCAGCTTGGCTCTAGCGGGGGCCTCAGATACGCAGTATTTT. It encodes CASSLALAGASDTQYF.

This clonotype was seen a few times. This chain links TRBV18 with TRBJ2-7; 8 positions match TRBD1. Germline assignment: CDR1 KGHSH and CDR2 LQKENI. The CDR3 extends over 15 amino acids. Germline trimming cut 4 bases from V and 3 bases from J; bases unmatched to any gene: 8. CDR3 amino acids: CASSQTLGQDYEQYF. CDR3 DNA sequence: TGTGCCAGCTCACAAACTCTGGGACAGGACTACGAGCAGTACTTC.

This chain connects TRBV20-1 to TRBJ2-3; 8 bases line up with TRBD1. J gave up 3 bases and V 6 bases, and 8 bases lay outside the gene matches. Germline assignment: CDR1 DFQATT and CDR2 SNEGSKA (reference sequence). The CDR3 is 14 residues long. Here the CDR3 reads CSASGQGLTDTQYF. The DNA for the CDR3 is TGCAGTGCCTCTGGACAGGGTCTAACAGATACGCAGTATTTT.

Notes on this clonotype: A read error may account for a junction end that differs from germline. The chain carries TRBV12-3 or TRBV12-4 and TRBJ2-7, with D uncertain. The CDR3 is made up of 13 amino acids. The CDR3 DNA reads TGTGCCAGCAGCTTGTCAATCTCCTACGGGCAGTACTTC. Translating it yields CASSLSISYGQYF.

In its sample, this clonotype was seen a few times. The V call is TRBV20-1, the J call TRBJ2-2, with TRBD1 identical over 9 bases. V shed 6 bases and J 4 bases; nucleotides not matched to a gene: 9. Per the germline V gene, CDR1 is DFQATT and CDR2 is SNEGSKA (reference sequence). The CDR3 is 15 residues long. The CDR3 DNA is TGCAGTGCGCCGCCGGGACAGGGTTCCACCGGGGAGCTGTTTTTT. Translated, it gives CSAPPGQGSTGELFF.

This clonotype has just a few counts. The CDR3 loop reads CASRPGWKNTEAFF. CDR3 in DNA: TGTGCCAGCAGGCCAGGGTGGAAGAACACTGAAGCTTTCTTT. J is TRBJ1-1 and V is TRBV28; D may be TRBD1 (5 bases). The germline V gene encodes CDR1 MDHEN and CDR2 SYDVKM. V lost 6 bases and J lost 1, with 12 bases in between. CDR3 size: 14 residues. The complete variable domain, with remaining parts taken from reference TRBV28 and TRBJ1-1, reads DVKVTQSSRYLVKRTGEKVFLECVQDMDHENMFWYRQDPGLGLRLIYFSYDVKMKEKGDIPEGYSVSREKKERFSLILESASTNQTSMYLCASRPGWKNTEAFFGQGTRLTVV.

There are a few counts of this clonotype. The chain has TRBV6-1 and TRBJ2-6; D may be TRBD2 (6 bases). This CDR3 comprises 16 residues. Trimming cost V 7 bases and J 2 bases, with 15 bases left between them. Germline CDR1 MNHNS, CDR2 SASEGT. The CDR3 spells CASKEGRLTGANVLTF. CDR3 coding DNA: TGTGCCAGCAAGGAGGGACGGCTAACTGGGGCCAACGTCCTGACTTTC.

This clonotype was detected a few times. The chain has TRBV11-2 and TRBJ1-4, with a weak D call TRBD1 (6 bases). The CDR3 extends over 18 amino acids. Per germline, CDR1 SGHAT and CDR2 FQNNGV. V was shortened by 5 bases and J by 0 bases, with 19 bases between the two germline ends. CDR3 in amino acids: CASSKRGTGVATNEKLFF. Written as DNA, the CDR3 is TGTGCCAGCAGCAAAAGGGGGACGGGAGTTGCAACTAATGAAAAACTGTTTTTT.

The chain combines TRBV20-1 with TRBJ1-1, with D tentatively TRBD1 (6 bases). The V end lost 6 bases, the J end lost 6 bases, and 20 bases lay between the germline ends. The germline V gene has CDR1 DFQATT and CDR2 SNEGSKA (reference sequence). The CDR3 sequence is 14 residues long. Here the CDR3 reads CSAPKGHLVPEAFF. CDR3 DNA sequence: TGCAGTGCCCCCAAGGGACATTTGGTCCCTGAAGCTTTCTTT.

A word on this clonotype: The CDR3 does not end in the conserved phenylalanine or tryptophan, so this is likely a read error. The chain combines TRBV2 with TRBJ2-7; no definite D call. Trimming pared 4 bases from V and 2 bases from J, leaving 24 bases between. The CDR3 has 18 amino acids. The germline V gene encodes CDR1 SNHLY and CDR2 FYNNEI. The CDR3 loop reads CASSALPSTFTVAYEQYY. The CDR3 DNA sequence: TGTGCCAGCAGTGCCCTACCCTCCACCTTTACAGTGGCCTACGAGCAGTACTAC.

This clonotype has only a few counts. The chain uses TRBV4-1 and TRBJ2-1; D is uncertain. This CDR3 has 12 amino acids. Between the trimmed V and J ends, which lost 2 bases and 8 bases, there was a span of 7 bases. Per the germline V gene, CDR1 is MGHRA and CDR2 is YSYEKL. The DNA for the CDR3 is TGCGCCAGCAGCCAACCGCGCGATGAGCAGTTCTTC. It encodes CASSQPRDEQFF.

Here the CDR3 reads CAITGQGLANTEAFF. The CDR3 region has the DNA TGTGCCATCACAGGACAGGGTTTGGCGAACACTGAAGCTTTCTTT. V and J are TRBV10-3 and TRBJ1-1; 8 bases are shared with TRBD1. Germline values: CDR1 ENHRY, CDR2 SYGVKD. The CDR3 spans 15 residues. V dropped 7 bases and J dropped 1; count of bases not matched to a gene: 8.

This sequence joins TRBV10-2 and TRBJ2-3, with 8 bases aligning to TRBD2. This CDR3 is 15 amino acids long. The germline CDR1 and CDR2 sequences are WSHSY and SAAADI. The ends lost 10 bases at V and 2 bases at J; junction bases unmatched: 11. The CDR3 loop reads CATVAGRVLTDTQYF. The CDR3 DNA is TGCGCCACGGTAGCGGGGCGGGTCCTCACAGATACGCAGTATTTT.